This T cell receptor (beta chain) was captured in a study of blood T cell repertoires in COVID-19. Trimming stripped 0 bases from V and 4 bases from J, with 10 bases between. Germline assignment: CDR1 LGHDT and CDR2 YNNKEL (reference sequence). This CDR3 has 15 amino acids. Profiled with immunoSEQ multiplex PCR; TCRdb holds only in-frame clones, not every one. The table includes about 100,000 clones, around four fifths detected once. Material for sequencing was peripheral blood. The chain joins TRBV3-1 (or the pseudogene TRBV3-2) to TRBJ2-4, with a possible D match to TRBD2 (5 bases). This clonotype was sampled from a man aged 50 or older with active or convalescent COVID-19. The CDR3 DNA follows: TGTGCCAGCAGCCAAGAGGTCGGCGGGAAAAACATTCAGTACTTC. This codes for CASSQEVGGKNIQYF.